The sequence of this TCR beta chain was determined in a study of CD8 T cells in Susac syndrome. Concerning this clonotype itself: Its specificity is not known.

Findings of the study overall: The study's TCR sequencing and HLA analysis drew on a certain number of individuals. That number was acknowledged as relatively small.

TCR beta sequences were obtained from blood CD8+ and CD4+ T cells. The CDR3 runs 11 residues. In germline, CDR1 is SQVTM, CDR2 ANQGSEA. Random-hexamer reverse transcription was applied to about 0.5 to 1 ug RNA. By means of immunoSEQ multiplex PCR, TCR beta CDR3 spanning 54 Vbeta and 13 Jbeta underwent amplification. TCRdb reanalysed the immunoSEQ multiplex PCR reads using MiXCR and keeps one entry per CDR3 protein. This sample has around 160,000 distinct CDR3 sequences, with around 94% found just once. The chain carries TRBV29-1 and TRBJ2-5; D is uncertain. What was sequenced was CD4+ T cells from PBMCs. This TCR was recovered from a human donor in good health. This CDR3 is CSSGNQETQYF. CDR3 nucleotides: TGCAGTTCGGGTAACCAAGAGACCCAGTACTTC.